This TCR beta chain was obtained from a study of PD-L1 blockade in urothelial cancer. The table lists this clone with a count of one. This sample's time point: pretreatment peripheral blood. Sequencing used immunoSEQ multiplex PCR; TCRdb keeps in-frame clones, though not all of them. The sample shows tens of thousands of clones, 82% of them seen only once. The CDR3 totals 13 residues. Trimming took 3 bases from V and 5 from J, leaving 10 bases between them. Looked up from germline, CDR1 is SEHNR and CDR2 is FQNEAQ (reference sequence). The sequenced sample was PBMCs, obtained around atezolizumab (anti-PD-L1) treatment. This clonotype was sampled from a man in his sixties with urothelial cancer. The J gene is TRBJ2-5, the V gene TRBV7-9, with D tentatively TRBD2 (5 bases). CDR3 residues: CASSLREEETQYF. In DNA form, the CDR3 reads TGTGCCAGCAGCTTGAGGGAAGAGGAGACCCAGTACTTC. Drawing the rest from reference TRBV7-9 and TRBJ2-5, the complete variable domain is DTGVSQNPRHKITKRGQNVTFRCDPISEHNRLYWYRQTLGQGPEFLTYFQNEAQLEKSRLLSDRFSAERPKGSFSTLEIQRTEQGDSAMYLCASSLREEETQYFGPGTRLLVL.